This entry lists 13 T cell receptor beta chains sequenced from one sample in a study of blood T cell repertoires in COVID-19. Clones were sequenced by immunoSEQ multiplex PCR, and TCRdb holds only the in-frame ones, with some missing. The sample yields about 200,000 clones, more than 75% seen once. Sequencing input: PBMCs or T cells enriched from blood (not recorded which). The origin of the receptors is a woman aged 45-65 years with acute COVID-19.

V gene TRBV5-5 combines with J gene TRBJ2-7; a possible D gene is TRBD1 (5 bases). Germline V gene data show CDR1 as SGHKS and CDR2 as YYEKEE (reference sequence). CDR3 size: 14 residues. The V end lost 0 bases, the J end lost 1 base, and 8 bases lay between the germline ends. CDR3 DNA: TGTGCCAGCAGCTTGGATCCAGGGTCCTACGAGCAGTACGTC. Its protein product is CASSLDPGSYEQYV.

This sequence joins TRBV6-5 and TRBJ1-5; TRBD1 matches 7 bases. V trimming: 7 bases; J trimming: 2 bases; junction bases outside the gene matches: 8. The CDR3 sequence is 15 residues long. Germline CDR1 MNHEY, CDR2 SVGAGI. The CDR3 region is CASNRQGSGNQPQHF. CDR3 sequence (DNA): TGTGCCAGCAATCGACAGGGTTCCGGCAATCAGCCCCAGCATTTT.

The chain joins TRBV14 to TRBJ2-3, with 8 positions matching TRBD1. V was pared by 0 bases and J by 4 bases, with 12 bases of the junction left unmatched. Per germline, CDR1 SGHDN and CDR2 FVKESK. The CDR3 totals 18 residues. The chain's CDR3 is CASSQDTAGGRSADTQYF. The CDR3 nucleotides are TGTGCCAGCAGCCAAGACACCGCAGGGGGCAGGTCGGCAGATACGCAGTATTTT.

V gene TRBV6-2 or TRBV6-3 combines with J gene TRBJ1-6; tentatively, D is TRBD1 (5 bases). This CDR3 contains 16 residues. Germline assignment: CDR1 MNHEY and CDR2 SVGEGT. The V end lost 4 bases, the J end lost 9 bases, and 19 bases lay between the germline ends. CDR3 in amino acids: CASSSREGWPRSPLHF. The CDR3 DNA reads as TGTGCCAGCAGTTCCCGGGAGGGGTGGCCGCGTTCACCCCTCCACTTT.

DNA for the CDR3: TGTGCCAGCAGGGAAGACAGGGGGCGCGTGGGGGGGCAGTACGTC. It is translated as CASREDRGRVGGQYV. The J gene is TRBJ2-7, the V gene TRBV27; 10 bases map to TRBD1. The CDR3 sequence is 15 residues long. Germline V lookup: CDR1 MNHEY, CDR2 SMNVEV (reference sequence). V trimming: 6 bases; J trimming: 9 bases; junction bases outside the gene matches: 14.

This chain links TRBV3-1 (or the pseudogene TRBV3-2) with TRBJ2-7; 9 bases are shared with TRBD1. The length of the CDR3 is 12 residues. After removal of 6 bases from V and 12 bases from J, the junction contained 9 bases not matched to a gene. Germline lookup yields CDR1 LGHDT and CDR2 YNNKEL (reference sequence). CDR3 sequence (DNA): TGTGCCAGCAGTACGGGACAGGGAAGAATGTACGTC. Its protein is CASSTGQGRMYV.

The chain employs TRBV18 and TRBJ1-2; D unclear. Per the germline V gene, CDR1 is KGHSH and CDR2 is LQKENI. V dropped 5 bases and J dropped 5 bases, with 15 bases sitting between them. This CDR3 has 14 residues. The CDR3 nucleotides read TGTGCCAGCTCAACCAAGGCAGACGGGTATGGCTACACCTTC. It translates to CASSTKADGYGYTF.

The rearrangement uses TRBV5-1 and TRBJ2-5, with D possibly being TRBD2 (6 bases). Germline lookup yields CDR1 SGHRS and CDR2 YFSETQ. The CDR3 spans 14 residues. V lost 0 bases and J 4 bases, leaving 10 bases between the germline ends. CDR3 residues: CASSLETGGETQYF. The CDR3 coding sequence is TGCGCCAGCAGCTTGGAGACCGGGGGAGAGACCCAGTACTTC.

This chain joins TRBV7-2 and TRBJ2-7; 8 nucleotides match TRBD2. The CDR3 is 14 residues long. Trimming cost V 3 bases and J 3 bases; bases outside gene matches: 4. From germline, CDR1 is SGHTA and CDR2 FQGNSA. The CDR3 region is CASSFGGGGYEQYV. Here the CDR3 DNA reads TGTGCCAGCAGCTTCGGGGGGGGCGGCTACGAGCAGTACGTC.

A single count supports this clone. The chain uses TRBV28 and TRBJ1-4; D might be TRBD1 (6 bases). V lost 8 bases, J lost 4 bases, and 17 bases lay in between. Germline values: CDR1 MDHEN, CDR2 SYDVKM. The CDR3 extends over 15 amino acids. Here the CDR3 reads CASGTPGQVNEKLFF. For the CDR3, the DNA is TGTGCCAGCGGCACTCCGGGACAAGTTAATGAAAAACTGTTTTTT.

The CDR3 DNA reads TGTGCCAGCAGTTCCCACGGACAGGGAGGAGACACTGAAGCTTTCTTT. Protein: CASSSHGQGGDTEAFF. The rearrangement links TRBV6-6 to TRBJ1-1, with 8 bases fitting TRBD1. V gave up 4 bases and J gave up 3 bases; unmatched junction bases: 10. This CDR3 spans 16 amino acids. Germline lookup yields CDR1 MNHNY and CDR2 SVGAGI (reference sequence).

This clone was found many times. The V and J genes are TRBV28 and TRBJ1-1; 8 bases match TRBD1. Germline CDR1 and CDR2: MDHEN and SYDVKM. This CDR3 has 14 residues. The J segment lost 6 bases and the V segment lost 6 bases, leaving 9 bases of the junction unmatched. The CDR3 DNA is TGTGCCAGCAGGGAACAGGGGGTACGGGCTGAAGCTTTCTTT. Its translation is CASREQGVRAEAFF.

This clone was observed a few times. The chain carries TRBV7-8 and TRBJ1-4; 7 bases are a match to TRBD1. The J segment lost 8 bases and the V segment lost 6 bases, leaving 12 bases of the junction unmatched. The germline CDR1 and CDR2 sequences are SGHVS and FQNEAQ. The CDR3 covers 15 residues. CDR3 DNA sequence: TGTGCCAGCAGGTCTGGGACAGTTAGGGGGGAAAAACTGTTTTTT. Protein: CASRSGTVRGEKLFF.